This T cell receptor beta chain derives from a study of tumor-infiltrating lymphocytes in primary liver carcinoma. About the research overall: Aged between 30 and 69 years, the patients were men and women. Each sample had roughly 3.5 to 8 million productive TCRbeta reads regardless of tissue type.

Co-extraction of both nucleic acids (RNA and DNA) used about 19-33 mg of unsorted bulk tissue. Patients underwent surgical resection for primary liver carcinoma. Broader study findings: Found in all five tumor regions were only about 7.5-25% of top clones.

A constant-region primer served to make TCR beta cDNA from around 540 ng total RNA. ARM-PCR, slightly modified, supplied the TCR beta libraries through three nested multiplex PCR rounds. The first two PCR rounds, roughly 11 cycles each, used TRBV1-TRBV30 forward primers and a C-beta reverse primer. TCRdb passed the multiplex PCR reads through MiXCR, listing each CDR3 protein once. There are approximately 74,000 distinct CDR3 sequences in the sample; 71% occur only once, and 12% to 15% lies in the top ten. With 4 bases removed from V and 0 bases from J, the gap between germline ends came to 16 bases. The CDR3 loop spans 15 amino acids. Germline CDR1 DFQATT, CDR2 SNEGSKA (reference sequence). This clonotype appeared many times. Its antigen is not identified.

The sequenced sample consisted of liver tumor tissue from sampling region 4. Subset in this sample: tumor region T4, right-lateral pole. The chain recombines TRBV20-1 with TRBJ2-7; maybe TRBD1 (5 bases). The origin of this receptor is a woman aged 55-69 years with primary liver carcinoma and hepatitis B virus infection. CDR3 nucleotide sequence: TGCAGTGCTACCGATCCTGTACAGGACTCCTACGAGCAGTACTTC. Its translation is CSATDPVQDSYEQYF.